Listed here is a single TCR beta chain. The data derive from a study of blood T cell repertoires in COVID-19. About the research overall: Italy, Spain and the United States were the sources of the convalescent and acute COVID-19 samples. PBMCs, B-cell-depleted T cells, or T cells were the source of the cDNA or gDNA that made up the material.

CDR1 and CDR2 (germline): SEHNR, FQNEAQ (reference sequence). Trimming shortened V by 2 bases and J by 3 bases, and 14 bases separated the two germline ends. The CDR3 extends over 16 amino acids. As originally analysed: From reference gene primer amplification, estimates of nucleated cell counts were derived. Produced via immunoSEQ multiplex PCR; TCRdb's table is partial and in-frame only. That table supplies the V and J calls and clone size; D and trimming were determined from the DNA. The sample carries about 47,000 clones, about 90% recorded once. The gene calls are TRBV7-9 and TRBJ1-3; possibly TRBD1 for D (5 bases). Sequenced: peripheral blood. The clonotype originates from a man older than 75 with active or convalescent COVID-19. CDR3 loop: CASSLRGVRRGNTIYF. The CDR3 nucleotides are TGTGCCAGCAGCTTACGGGGGGTTCGGCGTGGAAACACCATATATTTT.